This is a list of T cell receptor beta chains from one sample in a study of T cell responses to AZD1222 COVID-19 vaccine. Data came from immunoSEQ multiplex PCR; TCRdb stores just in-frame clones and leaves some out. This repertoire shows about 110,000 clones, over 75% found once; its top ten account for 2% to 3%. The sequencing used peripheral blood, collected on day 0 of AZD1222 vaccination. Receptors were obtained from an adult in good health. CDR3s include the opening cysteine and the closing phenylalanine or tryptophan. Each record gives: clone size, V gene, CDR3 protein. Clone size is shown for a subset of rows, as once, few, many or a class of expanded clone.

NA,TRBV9,CASSAPENGYTF
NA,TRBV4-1,CASSQVGLAGGTTNTGELFF
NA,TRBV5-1,CASSFEPGQGNYEQYF
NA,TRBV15,CATSSSTAGNTIYF
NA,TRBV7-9,CASSRTGLAGGETQYF
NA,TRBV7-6,CASSLAGGAGNTIYF
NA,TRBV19,CASSITGSAKSEAFF
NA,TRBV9,CASSFQGLRGSPLHF
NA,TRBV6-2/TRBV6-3,CASSYSGQGRETQYF
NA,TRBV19,CASSYRTEAFF
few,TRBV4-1,CASRQTGTDYYGYTF
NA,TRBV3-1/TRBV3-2,CASSRGQATNEKLFF
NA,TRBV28,CASSSRPGTVREETQYF
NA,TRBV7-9,CASSLGRTNKDYEQYF
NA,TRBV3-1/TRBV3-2,CASSQDLVQVGANEQFF
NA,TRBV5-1,CASSKSRQAHNTEAFF
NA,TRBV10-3,CAISESPTGEREQYF
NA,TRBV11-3,CASSLDPGGANSPLHF
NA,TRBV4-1,CASSQGRVNEKLFF
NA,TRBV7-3,CASSLIGHEQFF
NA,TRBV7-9,CASSPPGTGVYNEQFF
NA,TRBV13,CASSSSYTGGNTGELFF